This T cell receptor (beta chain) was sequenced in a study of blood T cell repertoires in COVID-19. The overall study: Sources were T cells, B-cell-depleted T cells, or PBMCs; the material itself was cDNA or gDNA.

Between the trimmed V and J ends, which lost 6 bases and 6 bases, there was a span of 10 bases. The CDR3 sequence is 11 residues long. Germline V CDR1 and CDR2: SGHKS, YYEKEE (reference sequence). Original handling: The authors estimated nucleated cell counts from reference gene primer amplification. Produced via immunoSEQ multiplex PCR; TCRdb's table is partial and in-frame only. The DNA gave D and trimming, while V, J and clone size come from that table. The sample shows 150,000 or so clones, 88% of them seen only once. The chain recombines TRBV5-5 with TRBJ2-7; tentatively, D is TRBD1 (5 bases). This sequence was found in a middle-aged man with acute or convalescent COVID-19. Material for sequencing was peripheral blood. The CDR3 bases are TGTGCCAGCACCCTAGGGGTCGAGCAGTACTTC. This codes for CASTLGVEQYF.